The sequence of this TCR beta chain was determined in a study of blood T cell repertoires in COVID-19. Study background: In each case, the material was cDNA or gDNA derived from T cells, B-cell-depleted T cells, or PBMCs.

The germline gives CDR1 ENHRY, CDR2 SYGVKD. The V segment lost 7 bases and the J segment 0 bases; nucleotides outside the gene matches: 3. The length of the CDR3 is 14 residues. This table comes from immunoSEQ multiplex PCR, and its TCRdb copy is limited to in-frame clones, with some not included. In the table there are roughly 150,000 clones, 84% of which are singletons. Specimen: peripheral blood. The receptor was isolated from a woman over 75 with COVID-19, enrolled during active disease. The gene calls are TRBV10-3 and TRBJ2-3, with 8 positions matching TRBD1. CDR3 nucleotides: TGTGCCATCAAGACAGGGGTTAGCACAGATACGCAGTATTTT. It is translated as CAIKTGVSTDTQYF.